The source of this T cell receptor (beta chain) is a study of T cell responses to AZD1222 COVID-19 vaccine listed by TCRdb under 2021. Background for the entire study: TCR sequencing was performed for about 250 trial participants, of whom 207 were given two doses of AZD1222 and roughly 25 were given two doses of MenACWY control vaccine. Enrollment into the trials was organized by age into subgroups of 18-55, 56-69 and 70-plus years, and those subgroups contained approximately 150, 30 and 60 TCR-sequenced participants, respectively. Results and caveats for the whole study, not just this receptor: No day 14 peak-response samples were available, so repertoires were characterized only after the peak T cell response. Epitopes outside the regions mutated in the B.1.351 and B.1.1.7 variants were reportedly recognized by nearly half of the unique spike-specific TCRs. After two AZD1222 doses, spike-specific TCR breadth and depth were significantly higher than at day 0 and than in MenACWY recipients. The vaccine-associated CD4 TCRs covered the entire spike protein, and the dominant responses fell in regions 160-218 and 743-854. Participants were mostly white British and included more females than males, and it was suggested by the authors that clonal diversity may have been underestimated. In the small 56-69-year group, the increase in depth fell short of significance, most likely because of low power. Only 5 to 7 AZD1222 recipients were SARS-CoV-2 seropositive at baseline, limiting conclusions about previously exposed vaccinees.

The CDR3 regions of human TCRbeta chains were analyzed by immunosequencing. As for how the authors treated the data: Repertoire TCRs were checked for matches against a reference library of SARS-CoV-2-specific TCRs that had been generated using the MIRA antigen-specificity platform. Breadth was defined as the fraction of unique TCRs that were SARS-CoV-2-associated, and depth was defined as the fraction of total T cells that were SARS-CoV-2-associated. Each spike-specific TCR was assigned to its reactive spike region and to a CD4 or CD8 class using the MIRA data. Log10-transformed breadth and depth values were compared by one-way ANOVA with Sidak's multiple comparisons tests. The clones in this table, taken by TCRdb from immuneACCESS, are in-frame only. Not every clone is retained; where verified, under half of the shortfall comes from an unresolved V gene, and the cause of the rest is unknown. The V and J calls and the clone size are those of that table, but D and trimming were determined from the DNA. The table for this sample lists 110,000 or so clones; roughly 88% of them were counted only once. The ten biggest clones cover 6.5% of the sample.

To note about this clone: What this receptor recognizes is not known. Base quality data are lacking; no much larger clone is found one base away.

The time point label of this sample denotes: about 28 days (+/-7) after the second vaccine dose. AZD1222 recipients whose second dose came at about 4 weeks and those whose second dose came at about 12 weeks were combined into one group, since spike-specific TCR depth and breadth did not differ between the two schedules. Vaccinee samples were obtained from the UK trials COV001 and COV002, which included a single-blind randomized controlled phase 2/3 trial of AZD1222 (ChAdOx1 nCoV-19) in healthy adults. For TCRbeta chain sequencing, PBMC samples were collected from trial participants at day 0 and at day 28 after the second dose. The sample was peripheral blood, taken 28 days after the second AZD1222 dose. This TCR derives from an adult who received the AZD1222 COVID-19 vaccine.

This receptor has the CDR3 CASSQSTGTPAGADTQYF. The nucleotides read TGTGCCAGCAGTCAATCCACCGGGACCCCAGCTGGCGCGGATACGCAGTATTTT. The rearrangement combines TRBV6-6 with TRBJ2-3, with the D call perhaps TRBD1 or TRBD2, as 5 bases match in each case. For CDR1 and CDR2, the germline V gene (reference sequence) lists MNHNY and SVGAGI. The V and J ends are trimmed by 5 bases and 6 bases, leaving 27 bases between them. Spanning cysteine to phenylalanine, the CDR3 consists of 18 amino acids. Here the CDR3 DNA is all that survives: 54 bases in frame from base 1.